Listed here are 3 T cell receptor beta chains from one sample, sequenced in a study of T cell responses to AZD1222 COVID-19 vaccine. Profiled with immunoSEQ multiplex PCR; TCRdb holds only in-frame clones, not every one. The table shows 95,000 to 150,000 clones, with about 90% occurring only once. Here the sequenced sample was peripheral blood, taken on day 0 of AZD1222 vaccination. The receptor source for this set is an adult in good health.

The chain employs TRBV4-3 and TRBJ2-2, with 8 bases lining up with TRBD1. CDR3 size: 17 residues. Germline V gives CDR1 LGHNA, CDR2 YSLEER. With V trimmed by 1 base and J by 5 bases, 9 bases remained unmatched. The CDR3 reads CASSQGVGQGATGELFF. CDR3 nucleotides: TGCGCCAGCAGCCAAGGGGTCGGGCAGGGGGCGACCGGGGAGCTGTTTTTT.

This clone appeared a single time. This sequence joins TRBV28 and TRBJ1-4; 8 nucleotides line up with TRBD1. The CDR3 loop spans 16 amino acids. V gave up 6 bases and J gave up 7 bases; unmatched junction bases: 13. The germline CDR1 and CDR2 sequences are MDHEN and SYDVKM. The CDR3 DNA sequence: TGTGCCAGCAGCTCCCCCTCCGGACAGGGTGGTGAAAAACTGTTTTTT. Protein sequence: CASSSPSGQGGEKLFF.

This clone showed up just a few times. The chain uses TRBV12-3 or TRBV12-4 and TRBJ1-2; tentatively, D is TRBD1 (6 bases). The CDR3 is made up of 13 amino acids. V lost 6 bases, J lost 5 bases, and 13 bases lay in between. The CDR3 bases are TGTGCCAGCAGCTATGACAGGAATTATGGCTACACCTTC. It encodes CASSYDRNYGYTF.